One and the same sample provided the 4 T cell receptor beta chains below, sequenced in a study of blood T cell repertoires in COVID-19. TCRdb's copy holds only in-frame clones and misses some; the assay was immunoSEQ multiplex PCR. The sample shows about 110,000 clones, 80% to 90% of them seen only once. The sequenced sample consisted of peripheral blood. The receptors here all came from a woman in her 50s with active or convalescent COVID-19.

The rearrangement uses TRBV2 and TRBJ2-1, with a weak D call TRBD1 (5 bases). The V end was cut by 7 bases, the J end by 5 bases, with 15 bases between. The CDR3 contains 14 residues. Germline lookup yields CDR1 SNHLY and CDR2 FYNNEI. This CDR3 is CASTTRQPHNEQFF. CDR3 DNA: TGTGCCAGCACCACCAGACAGCCCCACAATGAGCAGTTCTTC.

The chain uses TRBV12-5 and TRBJ2-2; weak D call: TRBD2 (5 bases). The germline CDR1 and CDR2 sequences are LGHNT and FRNRAP. The CDR3 loop spans 14 amino acids. Trimming shortened V by 0 bases and J by 6 bases, and 8 bases separated the two germline ends. The CDR3 DNA reads as TGTGCTAGTGGTTTGGTGGGTAGCGCCGGGGAGCTGTTTTTT. Translating gives CASGLVGSAGELFF.

This chain connects TRBV7-2 to TRBJ2-1; TRBD1 matches at 7 bases. V trimming: 4 bases; J trimming: 7 bases; junction bases outside the gene matches: 7. The germline V gene encodes CDR1 SGHTA and CDR2 FQGNSA. The CDR3 runs to 14 residues. CDR3 sequence: CASSSHHRGNEQFF. The DNA for the CDR3 is TGTGCCAGCAGCTCCCACCACAGGGGTAATGAGCAGTTCTTC.

The rearrangement uses TRBV7-9 and TRBJ2-3; D is perhaps TRBD1 (5 bases). The germline gives CDR1 SEHNR, CDR2 FQNEAQ (reference sequence). The CDR3 length is 16 residues. The V end lost 4 bases, the J end lost 6 bases, and 20 bases lay between the germline ends. The CDR3 region has the DNA TGTGCCAGCAGCTCTCGTGAGGCAGGGTCCACGGATACGCAGTATTTT. Translated, it gives CASSSREAGSTDTQYF. Complete variable domain (other parts from reference TRBV7-9 and TRBJ2-3): DTGVSQNPRHKITKRGQNVTFRCDPISEHNRLYWYRQTLGQGPEFLTYFQNEAQLEKSRLLSDRFSAERPKGSFSTLEIQRTEQGDSAMYLCASSSREAGSTDTQYFGPGTRLTVL.